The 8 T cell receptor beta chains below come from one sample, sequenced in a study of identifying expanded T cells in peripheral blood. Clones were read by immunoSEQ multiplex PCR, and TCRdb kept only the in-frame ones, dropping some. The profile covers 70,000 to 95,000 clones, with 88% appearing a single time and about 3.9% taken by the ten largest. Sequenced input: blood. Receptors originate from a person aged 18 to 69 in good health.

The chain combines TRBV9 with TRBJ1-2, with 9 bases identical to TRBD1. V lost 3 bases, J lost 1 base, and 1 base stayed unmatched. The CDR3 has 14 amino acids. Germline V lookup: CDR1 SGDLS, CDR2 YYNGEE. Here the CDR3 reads CASSATGGNYGYTF. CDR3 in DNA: TGTGCCAGCAGCGCGACAGGGGGTAACTATGGCTACACCTTC.

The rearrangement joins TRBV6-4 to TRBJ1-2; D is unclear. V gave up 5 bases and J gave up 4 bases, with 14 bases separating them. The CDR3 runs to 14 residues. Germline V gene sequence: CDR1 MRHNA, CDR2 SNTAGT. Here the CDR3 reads CASSRGPVVYGYTF. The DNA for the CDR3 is TGTGCCAGCAGTAGAGGGCCCGTTGTCTATGGCTACACCTTC.

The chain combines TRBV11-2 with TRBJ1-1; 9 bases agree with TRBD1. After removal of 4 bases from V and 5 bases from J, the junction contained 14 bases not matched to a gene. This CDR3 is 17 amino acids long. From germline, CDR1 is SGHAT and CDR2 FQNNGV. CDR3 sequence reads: CASSSPPGTGIETEAFF. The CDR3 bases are TGTGCCAGCAGCTCCCCCCCCGGGACAGGGATTGAAACTGAAGCTTTCTTT.

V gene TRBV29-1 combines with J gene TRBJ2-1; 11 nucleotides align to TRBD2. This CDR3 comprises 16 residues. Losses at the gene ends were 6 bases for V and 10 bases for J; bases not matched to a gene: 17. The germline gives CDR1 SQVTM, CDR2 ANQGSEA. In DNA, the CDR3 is TGCAGCGTGGGCCCACGTCATAGACTAGCGGGAACCGAGCAGTTCTTC. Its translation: CSVGPRHRLAGTEQFF.

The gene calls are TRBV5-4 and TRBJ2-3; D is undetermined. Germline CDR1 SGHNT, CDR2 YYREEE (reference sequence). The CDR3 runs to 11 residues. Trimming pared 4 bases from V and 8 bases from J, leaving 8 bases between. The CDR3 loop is CASSLDGTQYF. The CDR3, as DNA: TGTGCCAGCAGCCTTGACGGTACGCAGTATTTT.

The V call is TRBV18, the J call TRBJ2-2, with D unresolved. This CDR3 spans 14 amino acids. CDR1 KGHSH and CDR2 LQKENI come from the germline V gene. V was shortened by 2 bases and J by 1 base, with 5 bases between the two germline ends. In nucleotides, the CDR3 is TGTGCCAGCTCACCATGGGGGAACACCGGGGAGCTGTTTTTT. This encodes CASSPWGNTGELFF. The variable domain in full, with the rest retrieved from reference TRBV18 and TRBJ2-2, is NAGVMQNPRHLVRRRGQEARLRCSPMKGHSHVYWYRQLPEEGLKFMVYLQKENIIDESGMPKERFSAEFPKEGPSILRIQQVVRGDSAAYFCASSPWGNTGELFFGEGSRLTVL.

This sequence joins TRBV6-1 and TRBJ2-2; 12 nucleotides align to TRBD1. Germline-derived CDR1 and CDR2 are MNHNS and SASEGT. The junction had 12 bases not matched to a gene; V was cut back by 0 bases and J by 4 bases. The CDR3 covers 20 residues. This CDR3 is CASSEAPPGQGAMGTGELFF. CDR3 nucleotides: TGTGCCAGCAGTGAAGCTCCCCCGGGACAGGGGGCAATGGGCACCGGGGAGCTGTTTTTT.

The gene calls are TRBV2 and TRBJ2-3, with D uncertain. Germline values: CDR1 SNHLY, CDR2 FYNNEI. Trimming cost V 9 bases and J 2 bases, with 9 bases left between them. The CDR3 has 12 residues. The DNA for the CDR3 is TGTGCCAGAAACCCAAACACAGATACGCAGTATTTT. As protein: CARNPNTDTQYF.